This T cell receptor beta chain was observed in a study of shared clonotypes between healthy human individuals. Concerning this clone: The antigen is undetermined.

Broader study findings: Only blood was sampled; tissue repertoires likely differ.

Germline assignment: CDR1 MNHEY and CDR2 SVGAGI. There are 12 residues in the CDR3. V was trimmed by 7 bases and J by 2 bases, leaving 9 bases between them. Genomic DNA from each subset was divided evenly over several immunoSEQ plates. Unsorted PBMC DNA underwent sequencing on ten immunoSEQ deep assay plates. Profiled with immunoSEQ multiplex PCR; TCRdb holds only in-frame clones, not every one. This sample has hundreds of thousands of clones; 70% to 80% occur once, and the top ten carry 13%. J is TRBJ2-7 and V is TRBV6-5; no definite D call. This clonotype originated in a woman in her forties in good health. Some clones in this sample may be carry-over from other donors' samples. Sequencing was performed on PBMCs. The CDR3 DNA reads TGTGCCAGCAACTCACGAACCTACGAGCAGTACTTC. This sequence encodes CASNSRTYEQYF.